The sequence of this TCR beta chain was determined in a study of shared clonotypes between healthy human individuals. Study background: The composition of the donors was a couple of women and a few men aged 18 to 49. General study points: In this cohort, only blood was sampled, and tissue repertoires likely differ.

V was pared by 1 base and J by 10 bases, with 5 bases between. This CDR3 comprises 11 residues. From germline, CDR1 is SGHDN and CDR2 FVKESK. Only Caucasian adults living in Nashville, Tennessee made up the donor group. A remark on this clone: The antigen is not known.

Template for every sorted-subset replicate PCR totaled about 0.2 ug DNA, 25,000 to 35,000 T cell genomes. TCRdb keeps only in-frame clones here, not all; method: immunoSEQ multiplex PCR. This table has some 1.5 million clones, about 96% appearing once. Sequencing was done on a sample of naive CD4+ T cells sorted from blood. Indicated subset: CD45RA+ positively selected. The receptor's source is a man aged 25 to 40 in good health. J is TRBJ2-1 and V is TRBV14; D is uncertain. For the CDR3, the DNA is TGTGCCAGCAGCCAAGTCACCGAGCAGTTCTTC. Its protein is CASSQVTEQFF.